This T cell receptor beta chain is from a study of graft-versus-host responses after intestinal transplantation. Study information: Transplant types were multivisceral, liver-intestinal, or isolated intestinal. Following induction with anti-thymocyte globulin, all recipients were given tacrolimus and steroids for about three years.

Details on this clone: The antigen remains unidentified.

Some clones are missing from TCRdb's copy, which holds only in-frame ones; the method was immunoSEQ multiplex PCR. The profile covers some 100,000 clones, with under 95% appearing a single time and over 0.055% taken by the ten largest. Trimming cost V 6 bases and J 4 bases, with 25 bases left between them. CDR1 is SGDLS, CDR2 YYNGEE, per germline. This CDR3 is built from 17 residues. The study, taken as a whole, reports: Individuals carrying graft-donor T cell macrochimerism showed high graft-versus-host to host-versus-graft clonal ratios in allografts. Detected in recipient marrow were GvH clones, some of which were first observed in ileum or blood.

Material: unstimulated CD8+ T cells sorted from spleen or lymph node cells, obtained before transplant. The sequence derives from a human donor who was the organ donor for an intestinal transplant. This chain connects TRBV9 to TRBJ2-5; tentative D call: TRBD2 (7 bases). The CDR3 is CASKWFPRGGARETQYF. CDR3 nucleotide sequence: TGTGCCAGCAAATGGTTCCCGAGAGGGGGGGCGAGAGAGACCCAGTACTTC.